The 5 T cell receptor beta chains below come from one sample, sequenced in a study of cytomegalovirus exposure and HLA in healthy donors. PCR employed 60 Vbeta and 13 Jbeta primers. Using immunoSEQ multiplex PCR, the repertoire was profiled, and TCRdb retains in-frame clones only, with some absent. The table lists approximately 81,000 clones, 65% to 85% of them singletons, with 2% to 2.5% in the top ten. Sequencing input: PBMCs. These receptors were obtained from a woman aged 45-59 years in good health and CMV-seronegative.

The chain has TRBV5-1 and TRBJ1-1, with 8 bases matching TRBD1. V gave up 1 base and J gave up 4 bases; unmatched junction bases: 6. The CDR3 extends over 15 amino acids. The germline V gene encodes CDR1 SGHRS and CDR2 YFSETQ. In DNA form, the CDR3 reads TGCGCCAGCAGCTTGACGGACAGGGTTCGCACTGAAGCTTTCTTT. Translating gives CASSLTDRVRTEAFF. The full variable domain, its missing parts supplied by reference TRBV5-1 and TRBJ1-1, is KAGVTQTPRYLIKTRGQQVTLSCSPISGHRSVSWYQQTPGQGLQFLFEYFSETQRNKGNFPGRFSGRQFSNSRSEMNVSTLELGDSALYLCASSLTDRVRTEAFFGQGTRLTVV.

The rearrangement joins TRBV5-1 to TRBJ2-1; 9 bases fit TRBD1. The CDR3 contains 11 residues. Germline V gives CDR1 SGHRS, CDR2 YFSETQ. J gave up 16 bases and V 0 bases, and 2 bases lay outside the gene matches. This CDR3 is CASSLDRGQFF. Written as DNA, the CDR3 is TGCGCCAGCAGCTTGGACAGGGGGCAATTCTTC.

V gene TRBV5-1 combines with J gene TRBJ2-1; D perhaps matches TRBD2 (6 bases). V lost 0 bases to trimming and J lost 6 bases, with 10 bases between them. CDR3 size: 14 residues. Germline V CDR1 and CDR2: SGHRS, YFSETQ. CDR3 region: CASSLGGLPNEQFF. The CDR3 nucleotides read TGCGCCAGCAGCTTGGGGGGACTCCCCAATGAGCAGTTCTTC.

This clone appeared a single time. The gene calls are TRBV6-5 and TRBJ1-2; TRBD1 matches 10 bases. In germline, CDR1 is MNHEY, CDR2 SVGAGI. CDR3 length: 15 residues. After removal of 5 bases from V and 3 bases from J, the junction contained 6 bases not matched to a gene. CDR3 loop: CASSTGTGVHYGYTF. CDR3 DNA: TGTGCCAGCAGTACCGGGACAGGGGTGCACTATGGCTACACCTTC.

The V and J genes are TRBV5-4 and TRBJ2-3; 11 bases align to TRBD2. Germline V CDR1 and CDR2: SGHNT, YYREEE (reference sequence). This CDR3 is built from 15 residues. The trim removed 4 bases at V and 1 base at J, leaving 2 bases unmatched. CDR3 in DNA: TGTGCCAGCAGCCCACTAGCGGGGGGCACAGATACGCAGTATTTT. As protein: CASSPLAGGTDTQYF.